These T cell receptor beta chains were read from a single sample in a study of beta chain features in type 1 diabetes. Assay: immunoSEQ multiplex PCR; the TCRdb copy retains only in-frame clones and omits some. Seen here are 250,000 or so clones, roughly 20% observed once, and the top ten hold more than 0.025%. The sequenced sample was naive CD4+ T cells from blood. Receptors were obtained from a woman in her 40s with type 1 diabetes. Both conserved end residues are part of each CDR3. A D gene is named only where the DNA matches it firmly. Clone size is shown for a subset of rows, as once, few, many or a class of expanded clone.

j_call,v_call,d_call,clone_size,cdr3_nt,cdr3_aa
TRBJ1-3,TRBV10-3,-,few,TGTGCCATCACCGAATCAGGGGGAAACACCATATATTTT,CAITESGGNTIYF
TRBJ2-1,TRBV28,TRBD2,-,TGCACTAGCGGGGCCTACAATGAGCAGTTCTTC,CTSGAYNEQFF
TRBJ1-1,TRBV9,-,-,TGTGCCAGCAGCGTCGTTACAGGGTCCGGGGCTTTCTTT,CASSVVTGSGAFF
TRBJ1-2,TRBV27,-,-,TGTGCCAGCAGTTTCAGGGGAAACTATGGCTACACCTTC,CASSFRGNYGYTF
TRBJ1-2,TRBV28,TRBD1,-,TGTGCCAGCAGTTCCGACAGGGTTAGTGGCTACACCTTC,CASSSDRVSGYTF
TRBJ1-5,TRBV18,TRBD1,few,TGTGCCAGCTCACCAGGACAGGGGAACCAGCCCCAGCATTTT,CASSPGQGNQPQHF
TRBJ2-2,TRBV7-3,-,-,TGTGCCAGCTGCTCTCCACCGGGTACCGGGGAGCTGTTTTTT,CASCSPPGTGELFF
TRBJ2-1,TRBV9,TRBD2,-,TGTGCCAGCAGCGTAGCCGGGGGGTATGAGCAGTTCTTC,CASSVAGGYEQFF
TRBJ2-1,TRBV28,TRBD2,-,TGTGCCAGCAGTTTAGGAGGGACTAGCACGGTCAATGAGCAGTTCTTC,CASSLGGTSTVNEQFF
TRBJ1-5,TRBV19,TRBD1,-,TGTGCCAGTAGTATCCAGGGGGAACAGCCCCAGCATTTT,CASSIQGEQPQHF
TRBJ1-1,TRBV5-4,TRBD1,few,TGTGCCAGCAGCGCGGCCGGGACAGCGAGTAACACTGAAGCTTTCTTT,CASSAAGTASNTEAFF
TRBJ1-1,TRBV29-1,TRBD1,-,TGCAGCGTTGCAGGGACAGGGGGATTTACTGAAGCTTTCTTT,CSVAGTGGFTEAFF
TRBJ2-1,TRBV18,-,few,TGTGCCAGCTCACCGGCGGTGAATGAGCAGTTCTTC,CASSPAVNEQFF
TRBJ1-1,TRBV28,-,-,TGTGCCAGCAGCTCCGCCCGGGCGGGGGGCGACACTGAAGCTTTCTTT,CASSSARAGGDTEAFF
TRBJ1-1,TRBV6-5,-,few,TGTGCCAGCTCCTCCAAGGGGAAGAACACTGAAGCTTTCTTT,CASSSKGKNTEAFF
TRBJ1-1,TRBV10-3,-,-,TGTGCCACCTCTGTTGCAGGGGTGAACACTGAAGCTTTCTTT,CATSVAGVNTEAFF
TRBJ1-1,TRBV6-5,-,-,TGTGCCAGCAGTACTCAGGGGCGCGGAAACACTGAAGCTTTCTTT,CASSTQGRGNTEAFF
TRBJ1-2,TRBV5-6,-,-,TGTGCCAGCAGCCCTAGAGGGCCGGACTATGGATACTATGGCTACATCTTC,CASSPRGPDYGYYGYIF
TRBJ1-2,TRBV28,-,-,TGTGCCAGCAGTGCAGTCTATGGCTACACCTTC,CASSAVYGYTF
TRBJ1-1,TRBV25-1,-,-,TGTGCCAGCAGTGAATATGGAGGAGGGAACACTGAAGCTTTCTTT,CASSEYGGGNTEAFF
TRBJ1-5,TRBV18,TRBD1,few,TGTGCCAGCTCACCCAACCCGACAGGGAACAATCAGCCCCAGCATTTT,CASSPNPTGNNQPQHF
TRBJ2-7,TRBV6-5,TRBD1,-,TGTGCCAGCAGTCTCCCGGGACAGGGGGGCGAGCAGTACTTC,CASSLPGQGGEQYF
TRBJ2-7,TRBV28,-,-,TGTGCCAGCAGTTTGCGGGGGCATTTCTACGAGCAGTACTTC,CASSLRGHFYEQYF
TRBJ2-1,TRBV7-2,-,-,TGTGCCAGCAGCTTAGTGGGCTTTCCTGAGCAGTTCTTC,CASSLVGFPEQFF
TRBJ2-7,TRBV20-1,TRBD1,-,TGCAGTGCCAACGACAGGGACGAGCAGTACTTC,CSANDRDEQYF
TRBJ1-2,TRBV27,-,-,TGTGCCAGCAGCAAGAGACAGACTAGTGGCTACACCTTC,CASSKRQTSGYTF
TRBJ1-1,TRBV27,-,-,TGTGCCAGCAGTACCCAGTCGCTAGACACTGAAGCTTTCTTT,CASSTQSLDTEAFF
TRBJ1-2,TRBV6-5,TRBD1,-,TGTGCCAGCAGTTACGTACAGGGGAAATCTGGCTACACCTTC,CASSYVQGKSGYTF
TRBJ2-7,TRBV18,TRBD2,few,TGTGCCAGCTCACCAAGTTCGGGGAGGGCCTACGAGCAGTACTTC,CASSPSSGRAYEQYF
TRBJ1-1,TRBV7-9,-,few,TGTGCCAGCAGCTCAAACATTGATACTGAAGCTTTCTTT,CASSSNIDTEAFF
TRBJ2-7,TRBV7-6,-,-,TGTGCCAGCAGCTCCCTTGCGGCGGCTGAGCAGTACTTC,CASSSLAAAEQYF
TRBJ2-1,TRBV28,TRBD2,-,TGTGCCAGCAGTTCTAAAAGAGCGGGAGGGCCCTACAATGAGCAGTTCTTC,CASSSKRAGGPYNEQFF
TRBJ1-1,TRBV5-1,TRBD1,-,TGCGCCAGCAGCCCACTGGCGGGACAGGGGAACACTGAAGCTTTCTTT,CASSPLAGQGNTEAFF
TRBJ2-7,TRBV20-1,-,few,TGCAGTGCTAGAGGGGGAGACGAGCAGTACTTC,CSARGGDEQYF
TRBJ2-1,TRBV5-4,TRBD1,-,TGTGCCAGCAGCTTGGGTCTCGGGACAGCCTACTCCAATGAGCAGTTCTTC,CASSLGLGTAYSNEQFF
TRBJ1-1,TRBV7-9,-,few,TGTGCCAGCAGCTTAGCCCCGGGGGAGGGTGAAGCTTTCTTT,CASSLAPGEGEAFF
TRBJ2-2,TRBV6-1,TRBD2,few,TGTGCCAGCAGGGAAGAGGGACTAACGAACACCGGGGAGCTGTTTTTT,CASREEGLTNTGELFF
TRBJ2-5,TRBV29-1,TRBD2,-,TGCAGCGTGGAAAGGCGGGGGGGCCGCGAGACCCAGTACTTC,CSVERRGGRETQYF
TRBJ2-1,TRBV7-8,TRBD2,-,TGTGCCAGCAGCTTAGGAGCGGGAAGATCCTACAATGAGCAGTTCTTC,CASSLGAGRSYNEQFF
TRBJ2-1,TRBV12-5,-,few,TGTGCTAGTGGTTTGCGGGGGGAGCAGTTCTTC,CASGLRGEQFF
TRBJ1-1,TRBV30,-,-,TGTGCCTGGAGTCCTGACAGGAAAGCTTTCTTT,CAWSPDRKAFF
TRBJ1-1,TRBV29-1,-,-,TGCAGCGTTGGGAGGGCGAACACTGAAGCTTTCTTT,CSVGRANTEAFF
TRBJ2-5,TRBV5-4,-,-,TGTGCCAGCAGCTTGGATGTCAGGGAAGAGACCCAGTACTTC,CASSLDVREETQYF
TRBJ1-2,TRBV30,-,few,TGTGCCTGGGATGGGGGCACCCGAGGGGCATATGGCTACACCTTC,CAWDGGTRGAYGYTF
TRBJ2-1,TRBV9,TRBD1,few,TGTGCCAGCAGCGCCAGGGGGACGACGGGGGAGCAGTTCTTC,CASSARGTTGEQFF
TRBJ2-5,TRBV7-2,TRBD1,-,TGTGCCAGCAGCTTAGTATGGACAGGGGAAGAGACCCAGTACTTC,CASSLVWTGEETQYF
TRBJ1-2,TRBV7-9,TRBD1,few,TGTGCCAGCAGTTTAAGGACAGGGAACGGCTATGGCTACACCTTC,CASSLRTGNGYGYTF
TRBJ2-1,TRBV5-6,TRBD2,-,TGTGCCAGCAGCTTGGTGGGCGGGGGGGCGAATGAGCAGTTCTTC,CASSLVGGGANEQFF
TRBJ2-3,TRBV30,TRBD2,few,TGTGCCTGGGCCCGAGCGGGAGGAGATACGCAGTATTTT,CAWARAGGDTQYF
TRBJ2-5,TRBV9,TRBD1,-,TGTGCCAGCAGCGTAGCCCAGGGGGAAGAGACCCAGTACTTC,CASSVAQGEETQYF
TRBJ1-1,TRBV29-1,-,few,TGCAGCGTTGAAGATCAGATGAACACTGAAGCTTTCTTT,CSVEDQMNTEAFF
TRBJ2-3,TRBV7-2,-,-,TGTGCCAGCAGCTGGGACATCCGTGAACAAGATACGCAGTATTTT,CASSWDIREQDTQYF
TRBJ2-3,TRBV7-2,TRBD2,few,TGTGCCAGCAGCTTACGGACTAGCGGTTCCACAGATACGCAGTATTTT,CASSLRTSGSTDTQYF
TRBJ2-1,TRBV29-1,TRBD2,-,TGCAGCGGGGGGACTAGCGGGAGCCTCAACAATGAGCAGTTCTTC,CSGGTSGSLNNEQFF
TRBJ2-1,TRBV27,-,-,TGTGCCAGCAGTCGGGAATACAATGAGCAGTTCTTC,CASSREYNEQFF